This T cell receptor (beta chain) was sequenced in a study of Graves' ophthalmopathy and Graves' hyperthyroidism. The study's findings and limits: Blood also contained most of the expanded thyroid clonotypes above 0.001 frequency.

This clonotype was seen a handful of times. The antigen is not known. RNA served as the template for amplifying TCR beta CDR3 regions. The first-round RT-PCR employed HTBI primers together with the Qiagen OneStep RT-PCR kit. A multiplex PCR was then performed as the second round. TCRdb processed the multiplex PCR reads anew with MiXCR; each CDR3 protein has one entry. Of approximately 210,000 distinct CDR3 sequences in the sample, 29% were seen once. Ophthalmopathy donors showed moderate-to-severe activity, CAS ≥3, NOSPECS ≥4 and a duration under 3 months. The receptor was isolated from a man aged 45-65 years with Graves' ophthalmopathy. What was sequenced was peripheral blood.

The CDR3 nucleotides read TGTGCCTGGAGTGTCCTCTACGGGGCGAACACTGAAGCTTTCTTT. It encodes CAWSVLYGANTEAFF. This chain connects TRBV30 to TRBJ1-1; possible D gene TRBD1, 5 bases. V lost 0 bases and J 1 base, leaving 12 bases between the germline ends. This CDR3 is built from 15 residues. Germline V gene lookup returns CDR1 GTSNPN and CDR2 SVGIG (reference sequence).